What follows are 9 T cell receptor beta chains derived from one specimen sequenced in a study of blood T cell repertoires in COVID-19. Clones were sequenced by immunoSEQ multiplex PCR, and TCRdb holds only the in-frame ones, with some missing. Here the sample spans 150,000 or so clones, around 85% being singletons. Sequencing input: peripheral blood. The origin of the receptors is a man aged 60 to 75 with COVID-19, enrolled during active disease.

The rearrangement links TRBV29-1 to TRBJ1-5, with D possibly being TRBD1 (6 bases). The V gene lost 6 bases and the J gene lost 1 base, with 10 bases spanning the gap. The CDR3 extends over 13 amino acids. CDR1 is SQVTM, CDR2 ANQGSEA, per germline. CDR3 in amino acids: CSVQGNSNQPQHF. The CDR3 DNA reads as TGCAGCGTCCAGGGGAACAGCAATCAGCCCCAGCATTTT.

This sequence joins TRBV6-2 or TRBV6-3 and TRBJ1-4; a weak D match, TRBD1 (6 bases). The V and J ends lost 2 bases and 8 bases respectively, with 15 bases between them. This CDR3 comprises 15 residues. The germline V gene has CDR1 MNHEY and CDR2 SVGEGT. CDR3 nucleotides: TGTGCCAGCAGTTACGGGACAAGGGGCCGAGAAAAACTGTTTTTT. The encoded protein is CASSYGTRGREKLFF.

The V call is TRBV5-6, the J call TRBJ2-7; D unclear. Germline V gene data show CDR1 as SGHDT and CDR2 as YYEEEE. The ends were cut back, 0 bases at V and 3 bases at J, with 10 bases in the middle. The CDR3 has 14 amino acids. The DNA for the CDR3 is TGTGCCAGCAGCTTGGGGGCTCAACTCTACGAGCAGTACTTC. It is translated as CASSLGAQLYEQYF.

The chain links TRBV28 to TRBJ1-4; D gene ambiguous. Germline V CDR1 and CDR2: MDHEN, SYDVKM. The CDR3 length is 14 residues. Deletions cut 6 bases from V and 7 bases from J, with 15 bases between. The CDR3 DNA sequence: TGTGCCAGCAGCCTCGACGGGAGGAGTGAAAAACTGTTTTTT. Its translation: CASSLDGRSEKLFF.

The chain carries TRBV28 and TRBJ1-1; a possible D gene is TRBD1 (6 bases). The germline V gene has CDR1 MDHEN and CDR2 SYDVKM. The CDR3 is 18 amino acids. Trimming stripped 4 bases from V and 4 bases from J, with 25 bases between. The CDR3 is CASSYYAKRTGSGTEAFF. DNA for the CDR3: TGTGCCAGCAGTTACTACGCGAAAAGAACAGGGTCTGGCACTGAAGCTTTCTTT. The variable domain in full, with the rest retrieved from reference TRBV28 and TRBJ1-1, is DVKVTQSSRYLVKRTGEKVFLECVQDMDHENMFWYRQDPGLGLRLIYFSYDVKMKEKGDIPEGYSVSREKKERFSLILESASTNQTSMYLCASSYYAKRTGSGTEAFFGQGTRLTVV.

The chain combines TRBV29-1 with TRBJ1-1; a possible D gene is TRBD1 (6 bases). Trimming pared 3 bases from V and 5 bases from J, leaving 13 bases between. Germline V gene lookup returns CDR1 SQVTM and CDR2 ANQGSEA. This CDR3 has 13 residues. The CDR3 spells CSVEGGGGTEAFF. The CDR3 nucleotides are TGCAGCGTTGAGGGAGGGGGAGGGACTGAAGCTTTCTTT.

The chain recombines TRBV7-2 with TRBJ1-5, with a tentative D call TRBD1 (5 bases). Trimming took 3 bases from V and 5 from J, leaving 14 bases between them. Germline CDR1 SGHTA, CDR2 FQGNSA. The CDR3 covers 15 residues. CDR3 DNA: TGTGCCAGCAGCTTTAGGTCCGGGGGAGATCAGCCCCAGCATTTT. Translating gives CASSFRSGGDQPQHF.

The V call is TRBV6-4, the J call TRBJ2-2; no firm D call. V gave up 2 bases and J gave up 5 bases, with 6 bases separating them. The CDR3 runs 13 residues. Germline V gene sequence: CDR1 MRHNA, CDR2 SNTAGT. CDR3 protein: CASSDEITGELFF. The CDR3 DNA sequence: TGTGCCAGCAGTGACGAGATAACCGGGGAGCTGTTTTTT.

This clone was seen just once. The V and J genes are TRBV2 and TRBJ2-7; 8 nucleotides align to TRBD1. V was clipped by 9 bases and J by 2 bases; unmatched bases: 6. Germline lookup yields CDR1 SNHLY and CDR2 FYNNEI. This CDR3 spans 13 amino acids. The CDR3 spells CASGGTGTYEQYF. In DNA form, the CDR3 reads TGTGCCAGTGGGGGGACAGGCACCTACGAGCAGTACTTC.